Presented here are 13 T cell receptor beta chains from one specimen sequenced in a study of cytomegalovirus exposure and HLA in healthy donors. Generated by immunoSEQ multiplex PCR, the TCRdb table keeps only in-frame clones and is missing some. The repertoire has about 110,000 clones, about nine tenths of them found once; the top ten carry under 2%. The material sequenced was PBMCs. The origin of the receptors is a woman between 18 and 30 years old in good health and CMV-seronegative.

The V and J genes are TRBV18 and TRBJ2-3; D ambiguous. Germline CDR1 and CDR2: KGHSH and LQKENI. The V gene lost 1 base and the J gene lost 2 bases, with 13 bases spanning the gap. The CDR3 length is 16 residues. The CDR3 sequence: CASSPLRGLATDTQYF. The CDR3, as DNA: TGTGCCAGCTCACCACTCCGAGGCCTGGCCACAGATACGCAGTATTTT. The full variable domain, in which reference TRBV18 and TRBJ2-3 provide the parts outside the CDR3, is NAGVMQNPRHLVRRRGQEARLRCSPMKGHSHVYWYRQLPEEGLKFMVYLQKENIIDESGMPKERFSAEFPKEGPSILRIQQVVRGDSAAYFCASSPLRGLATDTQYFGPGTRLTVL.

V usage is TRBV9 and J usage is TRBJ1-2; the match to TRBD1 covers 7 bases. The V and J ends lost 3 bases and 6 bases, in that order; junction bases with no gene match: 11. The germline gives CDR1 SGDLS, CDR2 YYNGEE. The CDR3 totals 15 residues. This chain's CDR3 is CASSEGAGRRDGYTF. The DNA of the CDR3 is TGTGCCAGCAGCGAGGGGGCAGGCAGGAGGGATGGCTACACCTTC.

This chain connects TRBV7-3 to TRBJ1-2; D not resolved. V lost 5 bases and J 4 bases, leaving 11 bases between the germline ends. The CDR3 covers 13 residues. CDR1 and CDR2 (germline): SGHTA, FQGTGA. CDR3 in amino acids: CASSQRDGYGYTF. The CDR3, as DNA: TGTGCCAGCAGCCAGAGGGATGGCTATGGCTACACCTTC.

This clone was detected only once. The chain recombines TRBV5-1 with TRBJ2-7, with D perhaps matching TRBD2 (6 bases). Trimming removed 0 bases from V and 0 bases from J, with 7 bases in between. The germline CDR1 and CDR2 sequences are SGHRS and YFSETQ. The CDR3 is 14 residues long. This chain's CDR3 is CASSLGRDSYEQYF. In nucleotides, the CDR3 is TGCGCCAGCAGCTTGGGGAGGGACTCCTACGAGCAGTACTTC.

The chain recombines TRBV5-6 with TRBJ1-5; TRBD1 matches at 7 bases. This CDR3 spans 18 amino acids. The germline CDR1 and CDR2 sequences are SGHDT and YYEEEE. V dropped 0 bases and J dropped 0; count of bases not matched to a gene: 9. CDR3 DNA: TGTGCCAGCAGCTTGGCCCGCGGGACAGCGGATAGCAATCAGCCCCAGCATTTT. It encodes CASSLARGTADSNQPQHF.

The gene calls are TRBV9 and TRBJ1-2; TRBD1 matches at 7 bases. This CDR3 is 14 amino acids long. CDR1 and CDR2 (germline): SGDLS, YYNGEE. The J segment lost 6 bases and the V segment lost 3 bases, leaving 8 bases of the junction unmatched. The CDR3 here is CASSETNRGDGYTF. The CDR3, as DNA: TGTGCCAGCAGCGAGACCAACAGGGGTGATGGCTACACCTTC.

The chain combines TRBV28 with TRBJ1-5; the D is unclear. V shed 1 base and J shed 7 bases, with 11 bases lying between them. The CDR3 loop spans 14 amino acids. CDR1 is MDHEN, CDR2 SYDVKM, per germline. CDR3 residues: CASSLLSGVQPQHF. CDR3 DNA: TGTGCCAGCAGTTTATTATCCGGGGTCCAGCCCCAGCATTTT.

V and J are TRBV10-3 and TRBJ1-5; the match to TRBD1 covers 9 bases. V dropped 0 bases and J dropped 6; count of bases not matched to a gene: 3. This CDR3 comprises 15 residues. Germline loops: CDR1 ENHRY, CDR2 SYGVKD. CDR3 DNA: TGTGCCATCAGTGAGTCAGGGGGACAGGGTCAGCCCCAGCATTTT. Protein sequence: CAISESGGQGQPQHF.

The genes are TRBV5-1 and TRBJ2-7, with 7 nucleotides matching TRBD2. The junction had 7 bases not matched to a gene; V was cut back by 0 bases and J by 4 bases. This CDR3 has 15 amino acids. CDR1 SGHRS and CDR2 YFSETQ come from the germline V gene. The CDR3 bases are TGCGCCAGCAGCTTGGAGGCGGGTAGCGGGTACGAGCAGTACTTC. It encodes CASSLEAGSGYEQYF.

This rearrangement joins TRBV2 to TRBJ2-7; D gene ambiguous. Trimming removed 2 bases at V and 6 bases at J, with 14 bases between. CDR3 size: 14 residues. Germline V gene data show CDR1 as SNHLY and CDR2 as FYNNEI. CDR3 bases: TGTGCCAGCAGTGAAAATACTAACTCTCCCGAGCAGTACTTC. Protein: CASSENTNSPEQYF.

V gene TRBV6-5 combines with J gene TRBJ2-7, with 10 bases that match TRBD2. Germline CDR1 MNHEY, CDR2 SVGAGI. The V segment lost 5 bases and the J segment 0 bases; nucleotides outside the gene matches: 4. The CDR3 runs 15 residues. The CDR3 DNA sequence: TGTGCCAGCAGTCAACTAGCGGGGCCCTCCTACGAGCAGTACTTC. Residues: CASSQLAGPSYEQYF.

The chain has TRBV30 and TRBJ2-7; 11 bases match TRBD2. This CDR3 has 14 residues. V was clipped by 3 bases and J by 3 bases; unmatched bases: 4. The germline V gene encodes CDR1 GTSNPN and CDR2 SVGIG (reference sequence). Here the CDR3 DNA reads TGTGCCTGGAGGGGGACTAGCGGTGACTACGAGCAGTACTTC. It is translated as CAWRGTSGDYEQYF.

The chain carries TRBV9 and TRBJ1-2, with TRBD1 matching over 8 bases. Germline V CDR1 and CDR2: SGDLS, YYNGEE. The CDR3 has 13 residues. V lost 3 bases to trimming and J lost 8 bases; unmatched junction nucleotides: 6. The CDR3 loop reads CASSADRARGYTF. The CDR3 DNA reads as TGTGCCAGCAGCGCGGACAGGGCGCGGGGCTACACCTTC.